This T cell receptor beta chain was captured in a study of chronic HIV infection and antiretroviral therapy (dated by TCRdb to the mid-2010s). Library preparation employed 5' RACE. The sequencer listed for this sample is Illumina MiSeq. In-frame beta chains were kept once TCRdb had trimmed the public reads at Q25 with fastp and called clones with MiXCR. For every CDR3 protein sequence, its rows merge into one entry that carries the most common genes and DNA. Present in this sample are some 46,000 distinct CDR3 sequences, under 20% of which were seen just once. Together, the top ten hold approximately 2.8% of the sample. The table lists this clonotype with a few counts. Its antigen is still unknown. Base qualities are not recorded, but no much larger clone differs from it by a single base. The CDR3 has 15 amino acids, counting the end cysteine and phenylalanine. Only CDR3 DNA is held: 45 bases, read in frame from base 1. The germline V gene supplies CDR1 SGHTA and CDR2 FQGNSA. The V end loses 4 bases and the J end loses 1 base, and a stretch of 10 bases separates them.

The sequence came from an adult who had HIV and had not received antiretroviral therapy, or was an uninfected healthy control (not recorded which). The rearrangement combines TRBV7-2 with TRBJ2-2, with the D gene too uncertain to name. Sequenced sample: peripheral blood. The bases are TGTGCCAGCAGCTGGGCCAGCAGGAACACCGGGGAGCTGTTTTTT. This sequence encodes CASSWASRNTGELFF.